This T cell receptor beta chain was sequenced for a study of T cell responses to AZD1222 COVID-19 vaccine. About the study: Second-dose intervals near 4 or 12 weeks were combined. General observations from the study: Reportedly, nearly half the spike-specific TCRs target unmutated variant regions. AZD1222 recipients seropositive at baseline numbered only 5 to 7. Two AZD1222 administrations were followed by greater Spike-specific TCR breadth and depth.

Assay: immunoSEQ multiplex PCR; the TCRdb copy retains only in-frame clones and omits some. The sample comprises about 160,000 clones, 75% to 90% of which are singletons, and roughly 6.9% rests with the top ten. As for this clone: What it recognizes is unknown.

This CDR3 is 13 amino acids long. V lost 6 bases and J lost 6, with 12 bases in between. Germline V gene lookup returns CDR1 KGHSH and CDR2 LQKENI. Sequenced here: peripheral blood, sampled on day 0 of AZD1222 vaccination. The receptor was derived from an adult in good health. The J gene is TRBJ1-5, the V gene TRBV18, with D uncertain. CDR3 DNA: TGTGCCAGCTCCACGGGGTCAGGTCAGCCCCAGCATTTT. This gives the protein CASSTGSGQPQHF.